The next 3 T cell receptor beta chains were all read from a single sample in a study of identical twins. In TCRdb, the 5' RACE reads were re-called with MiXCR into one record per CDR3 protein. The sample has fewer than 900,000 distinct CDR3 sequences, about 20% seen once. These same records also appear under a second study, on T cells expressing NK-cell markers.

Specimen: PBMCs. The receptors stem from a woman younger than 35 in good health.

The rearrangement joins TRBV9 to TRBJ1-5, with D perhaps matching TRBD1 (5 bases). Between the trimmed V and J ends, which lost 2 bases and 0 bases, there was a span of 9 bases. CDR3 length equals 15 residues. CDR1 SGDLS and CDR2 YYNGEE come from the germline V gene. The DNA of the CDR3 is TGTGCCAGCAGCGTGGCAGGGTATAGCAATCAGCCCCAGCATTTT. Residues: CASSVAGYSNQPQHF.

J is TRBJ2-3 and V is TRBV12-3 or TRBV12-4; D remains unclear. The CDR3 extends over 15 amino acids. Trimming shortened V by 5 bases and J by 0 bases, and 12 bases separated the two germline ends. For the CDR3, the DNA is TGTGCCAGCAGTCCTTCTTTTCCCAGCACAGATACGCAGTATTTT. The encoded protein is CASSPSFPSTDTQYF.

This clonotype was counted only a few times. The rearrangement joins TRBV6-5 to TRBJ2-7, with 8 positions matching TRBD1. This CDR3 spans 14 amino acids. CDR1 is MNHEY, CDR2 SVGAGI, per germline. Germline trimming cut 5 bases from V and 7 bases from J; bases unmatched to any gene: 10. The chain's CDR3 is CASSNIQGAREQYF. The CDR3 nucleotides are TGTGCCAGCAGTAACATCCAGGGGGCGCGGGAGCAGTACTTC.